The sequence of this TCR beta chain was determined in a study of T cells after posttransplantation cyclophosphamide. A few counts support this clone. Its antigen remains unidentified. Per the germline V gene, CDR1 is SGHTA and CDR2 is FQGNSA. This CDR3 has 12 amino acids. V shed 8 bases and J shed 6 bases, with 12 bases lying between them. The study, taken as a whole, reports: Recipient CMV seropositivity and CMV reactivation strongly tracked TRB clonality. Donor CD8+ memory clones often dominated recipient blood repertoires at later times.

This table comes from immunoSEQ multiplex PCR, and its TCRdb copy is limited to in-frame clones, with some not included. The sample has tens of thousands of clones, none seen only once. The sequenced material came from PBMCs. The chain carries TRBV7-2 and TRBJ2-3; a possible D gene is TRBD2 (6 bases). The receptor was isolated from a woman between 45 and 65 years old in good health and a related stem cell transplant donor. CDR3 in DNA: TGTGCCAGCTCCTGGGGGAGGGATACGCAGTATTTT. This sequence encodes CASSWGRDTQYF.